The 25 T cell receptor beta chains in this list originate from one sample, sequenced in a study of shared clonotypes between healthy human individuals. The protocol was immunoSEQ multiplex PCR, while the TCRdb copy is restricted to in-frame clones and leaves out a portion. This sample has a few million clones; 85% to 95% occur once, and the top ten carry under 0.45%. The sample consisted of naive CD4+ T cells from PBMCs. Subset specified: CD45RA+ positively selected. The receptors were gathered from a man between 18 and 29 years old in good health. Some clones in this sample may be carry-over from other donors' samples.

The rearrangement joins TRBV18 to TRBJ1-1; no definite D call. The CDR3 length is 16 residues. V lost 3 bases, J lost 3 bases, and 17 bases lay in between. Looked up from germline, CDR1 is KGHSH and CDR2 is LQKENI. This chain's CDR3 is CASSPQLGPSDTEAFF. The CDR3 DNA follows: TGTGCCAGCTCACCCCAATTAGGCCCCTCGGACACTGAAGCTTTCTTT.

CDR3 sequence reads: CASSPLTGGNQPQHF. For the CDR3, the DNA is TGTGCCAGCAGCCCCCTGACAGGGGGAAATCAGCCCCAGCATTTT. The chain is built from TRBV7-8 and TRBJ1-5; 9 bases line up with TRBD1. Losses at the gene ends were 5 bases for V and 4 bases for J; bases not matched to a gene: 6. CDR3 length: 15 amino acids. Germline values: CDR1 SGHVS, CDR2 FQNEAQ.

This chain connects TRBV10-3 to TRBJ2-2; tentatively, D is TRBD2 (5 bases). V shed 3 bases and J shed 4 bases, with 12 bases lying between them. Germline V gives CDR1 ENHRY, CDR2 SYGVKD. The CDR3 is made up of 15 amino acids. CDR3 nucleotide sequence: TGTGCCATCAGTGACCACACTAGACCCACCGGGGAGCTGTTTTTT. Protein: CAISDHTRPTGELFF.

In this sample, this clone turned up a few times. This chain links TRBV6-6 with TRBJ1-2; D gene uncertain. This CDR3 has 14 amino acids. Between the trimmed V and J ends, which lost 2 bases and 4 bases, there was a span of 11 bases. The germline V gene has CDR1 MNHNY and CDR2 SVGAGI (reference sequence). For the CDR3, the DNA is TGTGCCAGCAGTTACCCGACACAAACCTATGGCTACACCTTC. It translates to CASSYPTQTYGYTF.

V and J are TRBV28 and TRBJ2-5; maybe TRBD1 (5 bases). The DNA matches TRBJ2-7 better at its end, which makes the J call doubtful. The CDR3 extends over 13 amino acids. The germline V gene has CDR1 MDHEN and CDR2 SYDVKM. The CDR3 here is CASSLQGRGEQYF. The CDR3, as DNA: TGTGCCAGCAGTTTGCAGGGAAGGGGCGAGCAGTACTTC.

This clone was observed a single time. This chain joins TRBV28 and TRBJ2-5, with TRBD2 identical over 11 bases. The CDR3 is 17 amino acids. V lost 6 bases, J lost 5 bases, and 14 bases stayed unmatched. The V gene's germline CDR1 is MDHEN and CDR2 SYDVKM. The DNA of the CDR3 is TGTGCCAGCAGCTGGGGATATAGCGGGAGGGCCCCTGAGACCCAGTACTTC. Translating it yields CASSWGYSGRAPETQYF. The full variable domain, rest sourced from reference TRBV28 and TRBJ2-5, is DVKVTQSSRYLVKRTGEKVFLECVQDMDHENMFWYRQDPGLGLRLIYFSYDVKMKEKGDIPEGYSVSREKKERFSLILESASTNQTSMYLCASSWGYSGRAPETQYFGPGTRLLVL.

The genes are TRBV5-1 and TRBJ2-1; 9 bases agree with TRBD2. This CDR3 has 16 amino acids. V was clipped by 3 bases and J by 6 bases; unmatched bases: 10. Germline values: CDR1 SGHRS, CDR2 YFSETQ. The CDR3 sequence: CASSWSSGRLGNEQFF. The CDR3 nucleotides are TGCGCCAGCAGCTGGTCGAGCGGGAGGCTCGGCAATGAGCAGTTCTTC.

V usage is TRBV30 and J usage is TRBJ1-6; TRBD1 agrees at 8 bases. V dropped 0 bases and J dropped 9; count of bases not matched to a gene: 7. The V gene's germline CDR1 is GTSNPN and CDR2 SVGIG (reference sequence). CDR3 length: 15 residues. CDR3 loop: CAWSVHQGAISPLHF. Written as DNA, the CDR3 is TGTGCCTGGAGTGTACATCAGGGGGCCATTTCACCCCTCCACTTT.

The V call is TRBV19, the J call TRBJ2-3; D unclear. The V end was cut by 1 base, the J end by 0 bases, with 11 bases between. This CDR3 is 16 amino acids long. Germline V CDR1 and CDR2: LNHDA, SQIVND (reference sequence). This CDR3 reads CASSIGIQPSTDTQYF. As DNA, the CDR3 is TGTGCCAGTAGTATAGGCATCCAGCCGAGCACAGATACGCAGTATTTT.

The chain uses TRBV18 and TRBJ2-1; D possibly corresponds to TRBD2 (6 bases). The CDR3 has 13 residues. Germline V gives CDR1 KGHSH, CDR2 LQKENI. V lost 2 bases and J 10 bases, leaving 12 bases between the germline ends. CDR3 sequence reads: CASSPAGTGEQFF. CDR3 sequence (DNA): TGTGCCAGCTCACCAGCTGGGACTGGGGAGCAGTTCTTC.

The chain carries TRBV5-1 and TRBJ2-5, with a weak D call TRBD2 (7 bases). Between the trimmed V and J ends, which lost 7 bases and 5 bases, there was a span of 21 bases. The CDR3 is 15 residues long. Germline-derived CDR1 and CDR2 are SGHRS and YFSETQ. The CDR3 loop reads CASSTSRGGEETQYF. CDR3 coding DNA: TGCGCCAGCTCTACGTCAAGGGGGGGTGAGGAGACCCAGTACTTC.

The rearrangement joins TRBV5-6 to TRBJ2-6; D call uncertain. V dropped 4 bases and J dropped 0 bases, with 5 bases sitting between them. CDR3 size: 14 residues. Germline V CDR1 and CDR2: SGHDT, YYEEEE. The CDR3: CASSLPSGANVLTF. DNA for the CDR3: TGTGCCAGCAGCCTCCCCTCTGGGGCCAACGTCCTGACTTTC.

The rearrangement joins TRBV7-3 to TRBJ2-7; 9 nucleotides agree with TRBD1. Losses at the gene ends were 5 bases for V and 3 bases for J; bases not matched to a gene: 8. Germline V gene data show CDR1 as SGHTA and CDR2 as FQGTGA. This CDR3 has 15 residues. DNA of the CDR3: TGTGCCAGCAGCCCCCAGGACAGGGGCTTCTACGAGCAGTACTTC. Translated: CASSPQDRGFYEQYF. The full variable domain, completed using reference TRBV7-3 and TRBJ2-7, is GAGVSQTPSNKVTEKGKYVELRCDPISGHTALYWYRQSLGQGPEFLIYFQGTGAADDSGLPNDRFFAVRPEGSVSTLKIQRTERGDSAVYLCASSPQDRGFYEQYFGPGTRLTVT.

A remark on this clone: In the same sample, other DNA sequences code for this CDR3. The V gene is TRBV6-5, the J gene TRBJ2-7; 10 nucleotides agree with TRBD1. The CDR3 is 14 residues long. V trimming: 6 bases; J trimming: 2 bases; junction bases outside the gene matches: 4. Germline V gene lookup returns CDR1 MNHEY and CDR2 SVGAGI. The CDR3 nucleotides are TGTGCCAGCAGACGACAGGGGGCCACCTACGAGCAGTACTTC. Its translation is CASRRQGATYEQYF.

A remark on this clone: Other DNA sequences in this sample translate to the same CDR3. The chain carries TRBV7-6 and TRBJ2-7, with 10 positions matching TRBD2. In germline, CDR1 is SGHVS, CDR2 FNYEAQ. This CDR3 contains 15 residues. The junction had 2 bases not matched to a gene; V was cut back by 1 base and J by 2 bases. DNA of the CDR3: TGTGCCAGCAGCTTAGGGACTAGCGGAACCTACGAGCAGTACTTC. Its protein is CASSLGTSGTYEQYF.

The chain has TRBV4-2 and TRBJ2-3; perhaps TRBD1 as D (5 bases). Trimming shortened V by 5 bases and J by 0 bases, and 9 bases separated the two germline ends. This CDR3 spans 14 amino acids. Per germline, CDR1 LGHNA and CDR2 YNFKEQ. CDR3 region: CASSTGTSTDTQYF. CDR3 nucleotides: TGTGCCAGCAGCACAGGAACGAGCACAGATACGCAGTATTTT.

The chain carries TRBV5-1 and TRBJ2-2; 9 nucleotides match TRBD1. CDR3 length: 16 residues. CDR1 and CDR2 from the germline V gene are SGHRS and YFSETQ. The V and J ends lost 4 bases and 5 bases, in that order; junction bases with no gene match: 9. CDR3 amino acids: CASSIAGTGITGELFF. The CDR3 nucleotides are TGCGCCAGCAGCATCGCCGGGACAGGGATAACCGGGGAGCTGTTTTTT.

This sequence joins TRBV10-1 and TRBJ1-5; D might be TRBD1 (6 bases). The CDR3 is 18 residues long. CDR1 is WNHNN and CDR2 is SYGVQD in the germline V gene (reference sequence). The ends were cut back, 6 bases at V and 5 bases at J, with 26 bases in the middle. CDR3 residues: CASREVGPGELFHQPQHF. DNA of the CDR3: TGCGCCAGCAGGGAGGTAGGTCCAGGGGAACTCTTCCATCAGCCCCAGCATTTT.

The V gene is TRBV18, the J gene TRBJ2-1; D is ambiguous. Trimming removed 1 base at V and 4 bases at J, with 5 bases between. In germline, CDR1 is KGHSH, CDR2 LQKENI. The CDR3 extends over 13 amino acids. The CDR3 nucleotides are TGTGCCAGCTCACCACAAAATTACAATGAGCAGTTCTTC. Translated, it gives CASSPQNYNEQFF.

Comment on this clone: Other DNA variants within this sample encode the same CDR3. The genes are TRBV27 and TRBJ1-5; D ambiguous. CDR1 and CDR2 (germline): MNHEY, SMNVEV (reference sequence). The V end was cut by 2 bases, the J end by 5 bases, with 7 bases between. The CDR3 consists of 13 residues. The CDR3 DNA sequence: TGTGCCAGCAGTTTAGGGCGGGATCAGCCCCAGCATTTT. Protein sequence: CASSLGRDQPQHF.

Regarding this clone: In the same sample, other DNA sequences code for this CDR3. V and J are TRBV6-5 and TRBJ2-5; possible D gene TRBD1, 6 bases. This CDR3 comprises 14 residues. Germline V CDR1 and CDR2: MNHEY, SVGAGI. Trimming shortened V by 0 bases and J by 2 bases, and 7 bases separated the two germline ends. CDR3 region: CASSYSRGQETQYF. CDR3 DNA sequence: TGTGCCAGCAGTTACTCAAGGGGGCAAGAGACCCAGTACTTC.

This chain connects TRBV6-1 to TRBJ1-4; D unclear. This CDR3 is built from 14 residues. CDR1 and CDR2 from the germline V gene are MNHNS and SASEGT. V shed 6 bases and J shed 1 base, with 9 bases lying between them. CDR3 in DNA: TGTGCCAGCAGCCTCCTTTTAACTAATGAAAAACTGTTTTTT. Residues: CASSLLLTNEKLFF.

A note on this clone: Other nucleotide sequences in the sample specify the same CDR3. The chain uses TRBV5-1 and TRBJ2-3; 7 bases are shared with TRBD2. Trimming took 0 bases from V and 3 from J; bases not matched to a gene: 4. The CDR3 runs 15 residues. Looked up from germline, CDR1 is SGHRS and CDR2 is YFSETQ. The CDR3 reads CASSLGASGTDTQYF. The DNA of the CDR3 is TGCGCCAGCAGCTTGGGAGCTAGCGGTACAGATACGCAGTATTTT.

This clone was found a few times. The chain links TRBV10-3 to TRBJ1-4; D call uncertain. The CDR3 totals 13 residues. The germline V and J ends were trimmed by 3 bases and 8 bases, with 10 bases remaining between them. From germline, CDR1 is ENHRY and CDR2 SYGVKD. CDR3 DNA: TGTGCCATCAGTGACCTCTTGGGGGAAAAACTGTTTTTT. The encoded protein is CAISDLLGEKLFF.

V gene TRBV7-9 combines with J gene TRBJ2-3; 14 bases are shared with TRBD2. Germline CDR1 is SEHNR and CDR2 is FQNEAQ (reference sequence). CDR3 length equals 17 residues. Trimming removed 5 bases from V and 3 bases from J; junction bases left unmatched: 7. The CDR3 DNA reads as TGTGCCAGCAGCCGATCCGGGACTAGCGGGAGAACAGATACGCAGTATTTT. It specifies CASSRSGTSGRTDTQYF. Full variable domain (outside the CDR3, taken from reference TRBV7-9 and TRBJ2-3): DTGVSQNPRHKITKRGQNVTFRCDPISEHNRLYWYRQTLGQGPEFLTYFQNEAQLEKSRLLSDRFSAERPKGSFSTLEIQRTEQGDSAMYLCASSRSGTSGRTDTQYFGPGTRLTVL.